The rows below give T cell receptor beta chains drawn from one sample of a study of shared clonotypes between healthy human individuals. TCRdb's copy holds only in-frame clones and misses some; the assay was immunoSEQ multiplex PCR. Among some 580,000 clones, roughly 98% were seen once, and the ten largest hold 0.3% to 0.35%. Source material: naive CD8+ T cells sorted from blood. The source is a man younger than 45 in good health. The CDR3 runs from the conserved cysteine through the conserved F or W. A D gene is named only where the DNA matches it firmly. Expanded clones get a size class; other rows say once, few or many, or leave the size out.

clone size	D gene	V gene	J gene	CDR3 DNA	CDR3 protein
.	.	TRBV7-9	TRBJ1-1	TGTGCCACCACATTCGGTGGAGCCACTGAAGCTTTCTTT	CATTFGGATEAFF
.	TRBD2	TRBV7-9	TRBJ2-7	TGTGCCAGCAGCGCCCGACTAGCGGGAGGCGCCTCCTACGAGCAGTACTTC	CASSARLAGGASYEQYF
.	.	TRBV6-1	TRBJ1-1	TGTGCTAGCGAGGGAGCTTTCTTT	CASEGAFF
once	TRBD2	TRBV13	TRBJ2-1	TGTGCCAGCAGCATAGAAACCGGGACTAGCGGGAGTAAGGTCAATGAGCAGTTCTTC	CASSIETGTSGSKVNEQFF
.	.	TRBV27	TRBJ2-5	TGTGCCAGCAGTTTCGGGATGAGGGGCCAAGAGACCCAGTACTTC	CASSFGMRGQETQYF
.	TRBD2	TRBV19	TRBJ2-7	TGTGCCAGTAGTATCGGGGGGGATCAAACCTACGAGCAGTACTTC	CASSIGGDQTYEQYF
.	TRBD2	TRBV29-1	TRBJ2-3	TGCAGCGTTGAATGGCGGGAGCGGCGCACAGATACGCAGTATTTT	CSVEWRERRTDTQYF
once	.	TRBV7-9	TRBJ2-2	TGTGCCAGCAGCCTCAGACCTGCGAACACCGGGGAGCTGTTTTTT	CASSLRPANTGELFF
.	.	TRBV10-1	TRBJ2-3	TGCGCCACGTCGGAGAGGGGAGATACGCAGTATTTT	CATSERGDTQYF
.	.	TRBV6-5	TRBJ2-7	TGTGCCAGCAGTAGGTCTGAAGGTTACGAGCAGTACTTC	CASSRSEGYEQYF